This T cell receptor (beta chain) is from a study of shared clonotypes between healthy human individuals. Broader study findings: Four donors shared about 5% of their naive CD4 clonotypes.

Using immunoSEQ multiplex PCR, the repertoire was profiled, and TCRdb retains in-frame clones only, with some absent. Altogether some 690,000 clones are present, 90% being singletons, with the ten largest covering 30% to 40%. The V end lost 3 bases, the J end lost 6 bases, and 8 bases lay between the germline ends. CDR1 and CDR2 from the germline V gene are MGHRA and YSYEKL. The CDR3 extends over 13 amino acids. On this clone: Antigen: not known.

The rearrangement uses TRBV4-1 and TRBJ2-2; D possibly corresponds to TRBD1 (5 bases). Sequencing was done on a sample of memory CD8+ T cells from PBMCs. The subset denotes: CD45RO+ cells pooled with CCR7-negative TemRA cells. The TCR originated in a young man in good health. Some clones in this sample may be carry-over from other donors' samples. CDR3 residues: CASSQLGAGELFF. The DNA of the CDR3 is TGCGCCAGCAGCCAGCTAGGGGCCGGGGAGCTGTTTTTT.